A selection of T cell receptor beta chains follows, all from one sample in a study of blood T cell repertoires in COVID-19. Profiling relied on immunoSEQ multiplex PCR, and the TCRdb table lists in-frame clones only, not all of them. This sample has hundreds of thousands of clones; roughly nine tenths occur once, and the top ten carry approximately 1%. The sequenced material came from PBMCs or T cells enriched from blood (not recorded which). The receptors originated from a man between 18 and 35 years old who had recovered from COVID-19. CDR3s include the opening cysteine and the closing phenylalanine or tryptophan. A D gene is named only where the DNA matches it firmly. Clone size is not always given. Where it is, it says once, few, many or a class for expanded clones.

TRBV5-6	.	TRBJ2-2	few	TGTGCCAGCAGCTTGGTAGGCAGACTAACCGGGGAGCTGTTTTTT	CASSLVGRLTGELFF
TRBV19	.	TRBJ1-5	once	TGTGCCAGTAGTGTGCGTAATCAGCCCCAGCATTTT	CASSVRNQPQHF
TRBV12-5	TRBD1	TRBJ1-2	.	TGTGCTAGTGGTATAGGACAGGGTGGCTACACCTTC	CASGIGQGGYTF
TRBV27	TRBD1	TRBJ1-1	.	TGTGCCAGCAGTTTAATCGGGACAGGGGCGAACACTGAAGCTTTCTTT	CASSLIGTGANTEAFF
TRBV3-1/TRBV3-2	.	TRBJ2-3	.	TGTGCCAGCAGCCACCGACGGGATAGCACAGATACGCAGTATTTT	CASSHRRDSTDTQYF
TRBV12-3/TRBV12-4	.	TRBJ2-7	.	TGTGCCAGCAGTTTGGGGGGAAAGAACGAGCAGTACTTC	CASSLGGKNEQYF
TRBV4-2	TRBD1	TRBJ1-2	.	TGTGCCAGCAGCCTCAGGACAGGGGGCACTCGACTAGGGACTATTAACTATGGCTACACCTTC	CASSLRTGGTRLGTINYGYTF
TRBV19	TRBD1	TRBJ1-2	.	TGTGCCAGCATCTTGGAAGGGGGCGGCTATGGCTACACCTTC	CASILEGGGYGYTF
TRBV6-1	.	TRBJ2-2	.	TGTGCCAGCAGTGAAGGATCTAATCTCACCGGGGAGCTGTTTTTT	CASSEGSNLTGELFF
TRBV10-3	TRBD1	TRBJ1-1	.	TGTGCCATCAGGGAGGGGGCGGCTGAAGCTTTCTTT	CAIREGAAEAFF
TRBV5-4	TRBD1	TRBJ2-5	.	TGTGCCAGCAGTCTCGACAGGGCTGGTGAGACCCAGTACTTC	CASSLDRAGETQYF
TRBV5-1	.	TRBJ1-5	.	TGCGCCAGCAGCCTGGGTACAGTCCGCAATCAGCCCCAGCATTTT	CASSLGTVRNQPQHF
TRBV6-2/TRBV6-3	.	TRBJ1-5	.	TGTGCCAGCAGTTCGAGGACAGCAATCAGCAATCAGCCCCAGCATTTT	CASSSRTAISNQPQHF
TRBV18	.	TRBJ1-5	.	TGTGCCAGCTCAGGGTCGGGGAGAAATAGCAATCAGCCCCAGCATTTT	CASSGSGRNSNQPQHF
TRBV7-9	TRBD1	TRBJ1-2	.	TGTGCCAGCAGCCGGGACAGGGGGATACTTGGCTACACCTTC	CASSRDRGILGYTF